The 31 T cell receptor beta chains below all came from one sample that was sequenced in a study of CD8 T cells in Susac syndrome. RNA totalling about 0.5 to 1 ug underwent reverse transcription with random hexamers. From the immunoSEQ multiplex PCR reads, TCRdb called clonotypes with MiXCR, one entry per CDR3 protein. The sample has under 350,000 distinct CDR3 sequences, 92% seen once; the top ten hold 0.06% to 0.075%. Sequencing input: CD4+ T cells from PBMCs. The origin of the receptors is a human donor with multiple sclerosis.

The CDR3 DNA follows: TGTGCCACCAGTGCCCAGCAGCATCAGCCCCAGCATTTT. It is translated as CATSAQQHQPQHF. The chain couples TRBV24-1 to TRBJ1-5; D remains ambiguous. This CDR3 region has 13 residues. The germline CDR1 and CDR2 sequences are KGHDR and SFDVKD. The V end was cut by 5 bases, the J end by 5 bases, with 9 bases between.

This chain links TRBV3-1 with TRBJ2-1; D possibly corresponds to TRBD2 (6 bases). The CDR3 runs to 14 residues. Trimming took off 6 bases at V and 8 bases at J, with 17 bases between the two ends. Germline loops: CDR1 LGHDT, CDR2 YNNKEL (reference sequence). The CDR3 protein is CASRGWGESYEQFF. CDR3 bases: TGTGCCAGCAGGGGGTGGGGGGAGTCGTATGAGCAGTTCTTC.

Only one count was recorded for this clonotype. The chain is built from TRBV12-3 or TRBV12-4 and TRBJ2-1; 11 bases are shared with TRBD2. With 7 bases clipped from V and 10 bases from J, the junction kept 6 bases outside the gene matches. The CDR3 sequence is 13 residues long. Written as DNA, the CDR3 is TGTGCCAGCAAAACTAGCGGGAGCCGAGAGCAGTTCTTC. It encodes CASKTSGSREQFF.

This chain joins TRBV12-3 or TRBV12-4 and TRBJ1-2; 7 nucleotides match TRBD1. The CDR3 length is 15 residues. Unmatched junction bases numbered 11, after V lost 6 bases and J lost 4 bases. Written as DNA, the CDR3 is TGTGCCAGCAGAACCAGACAGGGAGGAGGCTATGGCTACACCTTC. It yields the protein CASRTRQGGGYGYTF.

The chain couples TRBV7-8 to TRBJ2-3; D is tentatively TRBD1 or TRBD2 (5 bases each). The V end was cut by 1 base, the J end by 4 bases, with 12 bases between. This CDR3 comprises 15 residues. Germline V lookup: CDR1 SGHVS, CDR2 FQNEAQ. The CDR3 here is CASSLGGTKSDTQYF. The CDR3, as DNA: TGTGCCAGCAGCTTAGGGGGGACCAAATCAGATACGCAGTATTTT.

This chain uses TRBV20-1 with TRBJ2-1; 7 positions match TRBD2. The CDR3 covers 16 residues. With V trimmed by 0 bases and J by 0 bases, 5 bases remained unmatched. Germline CDR1 and CDR2: DFQATT and SNEGSKA (reference sequence). The CDR3 here is CSARDQREGSYNEQFF. The DNA for the CDR3 is TGCAGTGCTAGAGATCAGCGGGAAGGCTCCTACAATGAGCAGTTCTTC.

The V and J genes are TRBV7-9 and TRBJ2-7; 7 bases agree with TRBD1. CDR3 length equals 14 residues. After removal of 4 bases from V and 6 bases from J, the junction contained 9 bases not matched to a gene. Germline V gives CDR1 SEHNR, CDR2 FQNEAQ (reference sequence). The CDR3 DNA is TGTGCCAGCAGCTCCGTCGAGGGGGCCACCGAGCAGTACTTC. This sequence encodes CASSSVEGATEQYF. Full variable domain (rest looked up from reference TRBV7-9 and TRBJ2-7): DTGVSQNPRHKITKRGQNVTFRCDPISEHNRLYWYRQTLGQGPEFLTYFQNEAQLEKSRLLSDRFSAERPKGSFSTLEIQRTEQGDSAMYLCASSSVEGATEQYFGPGTRLTVT.

The rearrangement uses TRBV27 and TRBJ1-1; D not certain. The germline gives CDR1 MNHEY, CDR2 SMNVEV (reference sequence). The CDR3 is made up of 12 amino acids. Trimming pared 10 bases from V and 7 bases from J, leaving 16 bases between. As DNA, the CDR3 is TGTGCCACCCGTAGCTCGGGGATTGAAGCTTTCTTT. It encodes CATRSSGIEAFF.

The J gene is TRBJ2-3, the V gene TRBV7-2; 9 bases are a match to TRBD2. The ends lost 3 bases at V and 6 bases at J; junction bases unmatched: 4. This CDR3 is 14 amino acids long. Germline V gives CDR1 SGHTA, CDR2 FQGNSA. CDR3 region: CASSLAGGWDTQYF. Written as DNA, the CDR3 is TGTGCCAGCAGCTTGGCGGGAGGGTGGGATACGCAGTATTTT.

V is TRBV7-2 and J is TRBJ1-1; D not certain. Germline values: CDR1 SGHTA, CDR2 FQGNSA. V was shortened by 5 bases and J by 8 bases, with 18 bases between the two germline ends. The CDR3 runs to 14 residues. CDR3 nucleotide sequence: TGTGCCAGCAGCGGGCAAACGGGGATGGGCGAAGCTTTCTTT. Amino acid sequence: CASSGQTGMGEAFF.

This clonotype appeared a single time. The rearrangement joins TRBV19 to TRBJ1-1; tentative D call: TRBD1 (6 bases). The CDR3 has 13 residues. V lost 9 bases, J lost 4 bases, and 15 bases lay in between. The germline gives CDR1 LNHDA, CDR2 SQIVND (reference sequence). The CDR3 nucleotides read TGTGCCAGCGCGACAGGTTTTATCACTGAAGCTTTCTTT. It encodes CASATGFITEAFF.

V usage is TRBV12-3 or TRBV12-4 and J usage is TRBJ2-1; possibly TRBD2 for D (6 bases). Deletions cut 6 bases from V and 11 bases from J, with 17 bases between. This CDR3 contains 13 residues. The CDR3, as DNA: TGTGCCAGCAGGGGGGTGGAAACTAGCAAGCAGTTCTTC. It yields the protein CASRGVETSKQFF.

The rearrangement uses TRBV29-1 and TRBJ2-3; D is unresolved. There are 13 residues in the CDR3. Deletions cut 1 base from V and 3 bases from J, with 8 bases between. The germline V gene has CDR1 SQVTM and CDR2 ANQGSEA. This CDR3 is CSVEGVRTDTQYF. Here the CDR3 DNA reads TGCAGCGTTGAAGGGGTTAGGACAGATACGCAGTATTTT.

The CDR3 loop reads CASSLGQGASNEKLFF. The DNA of the CDR3 is TGCGCCAGCAGCTTGGGACAGGGGGCCTCTAATGAAAAACTGTTTTTT. V usage is TRBV5-1 and J usage is TRBJ1-4, with 10 bases identical to TRBD1. J was trimmed by 3 bases and V by 0 bases; bases with no gene match: 2. The CDR3 totals 16 residues. CDR1 and CDR2 from the germline V gene are SGHRS and YFSETQ.

This rearrangement joins TRBV6-1 to TRBJ1-2, with unresolved D. CDR1 is MNHNS, CDR2 SASEGT, per germline. This CDR3 is built from 16 residues. V was shortened by 8 bases and J by 2 bases, with 21 bases between the two germline ends. CDR3 sequence: CASSQAPSTGNYGYTF. CDR3 coding DNA: TGTGCCAGCTCCCAGGCCCCCTCGACGGGGAACTATGGCTACACCTTC.

V and J are TRBV20-1 and TRBJ2-3, with D maybe TRBD2 (5 bases). Germline CDR1 reads DFQATT; CDR2 reads SNEGSKA (reference sequence). V shed 5 bases and J shed 6 bases, with 21 bases lying between them. This CDR3 has 15 residues. The CDR3 spells CSAGKLTWRVDTQYF. The CDR3 region has the DNA TGCAGTGCTGGGAAATTGACTTGGCGGGTCGATACGCAGTATTTT.

Here the CDR3 reads CATERGGHNQPQHF. The DNA of the CDR3 is TGTGCCACCGAAAGGGGGGGACACAATCAGCCCCAGCATTTT. The chain links TRBV19 to TRBJ1-5; a possible D gene is TRBD1 (6 bases). The CDR3 runs to 14 residues. Trimming took off 10 bases at V and 3 bases at J, with 16 bases between the two ends. The germline V gene encodes CDR1 LNHDA and CDR2 SQIVND (reference sequence).

This clonotype was seen a single time. The gene calls are TRBV6-6 and TRBJ2-7; D possibly matches TRBD1 or TRBD2 (5 bases each). Trimming shortened V by 0 bases and J by 6 bases, and 18 bases separated the two germline ends. CDR1 is MNHNY, CDR2 SVGAGI, per germline (reference sequence). The CDR3 length is 16 residues. The CDR3 region is CASSYSFGARDGEQYF. The CDR3, as DNA: TGTGCCAGCAGTTACTCCTTTGGGGCCCGGGACGGCGAGCAGTACTTC.

The chain links TRBV20-1 to TRBJ2-5, with TRBD2 matching 12 bases. In germline, CDR1 is DFQATT, CDR2 SNEGSKA (reference sequence). The CDR3 runs 20 residues. With V trimmed by 5 bases and J by 5 bases, 24 bases remained unmatched. The CDR3 bases are TGCAGTGCTCACCCGGGTGGTCTTCTAGCGGGGGGGCCGTGGGATGAGACCCAGTACTTC. Translating gives CSAHPGGLLAGGPWDETQYF.

The count of this clonotype is one. The chain couples TRBV20-1 to TRBJ2-1, with D possibly matching TRBD2 (6 bases). The CDR3 loop spans 14 amino acids. Germline lookup yields CDR1 DFQATT and CDR2 SNEGSKA (reference sequence). The CDR3 here is CSSIRGSPYNEQFF. DNA of the CDR3: TGCAGCTCAATCCGGGGGAGCCCTTACAATGAGCAGTTCTTC.

The V gene is TRBV6-2 or TRBV6-3, the J gene TRBJ2-2, with D tentatively TRBD1 or TRBD2 (5 bases each). The germline V and J ends were trimmed by 8 bases and 8 bases, with 18 bases remaining between them. This CDR3 has 14 residues. Germline values: CDR1 MNHEY, CDR2 SVGEGT. The CDR3 DNA sequence: TGTGCCAGCGTACCGGGACCTTTTGTAGGGGAGCTGTTTTTT. It is translated as CASVPGPFVGELFF.

The CDR3 loop is CASSITGYGYTF. CDR3 nucleotides: TGTGCCAGTAGTATAACGGGGTATGGCTACACCTTC. V usage is TRBV19 and J usage is TRBJ1-2; D unclear. V dropped 2 bases and J dropped 5 bases, with 6 bases sitting between them. The CDR3 is 12 residues long. Germline CDR1 LNHDA, CDR2 SQIVND (reference sequence). Full variable domain (missing parts from reference TRBV19 and TRBJ1-2): DGGITQSPKYLFRKEGQNVTLSCEQNLNHDAMYWYRQDPGQGLRLIYYSQIVNDFQKGDIAEGYSVSREKKESFPLTVTSAQKNPTAFYLCASSITGYGYTFGSGTRLTVV.

V usage is TRBV12-3 or TRBV12-4 and J usage is TRBJ1-2, with TRBD1 matching over 8 bases. This CDR3 contains 14 residues. J gave up 3 bases and V 6 bases, and 6 bases lay outside the gene matches. CDR3: CASRRGTGDYGYTF. The CDR3 DNA reads TGTGCCAGCAGACGAGGGACAGGCGACTATGGCTACACCTTC.

V is TRBV12-3 or TRBV12-4 and J is TRBJ1-6, with D maybe TRBD1 (6 bases). V was clipped by 1 base and J by 0 bases, with 7 bases between them. There are 16 residues in the CDR3. The DNA for the CDR3 is TGTGCCAGCAGTTTAGGAGGGGGCTCCTATAATTCACCCCTCCACTTT. This sequence encodes CASSLGGGSYNSPLHF.

The rearrangement uses TRBV3-1 and TRBJ1-2; tentatively, D is TRBD1 (5 bases). V was clipped by 2 bases and J by 5 bases, with 15 bases between them. Germline-derived CDR1 and CDR2 are LGHDT and YNNKEL (reference sequence). CDR3 length: 15 residues. The CDR3 loop reads CASSQTGTQGYGYTF. Written as DNA, the CDR3 is TGTGCCAGCAGCCAAACCGGGACCCAAGGGTATGGCTACACCTTC.

V usage is TRBV28 and J usage is TRBJ2-7; 8 bases align to TRBD1. The junction had 7 bases not matched to a gene; V was cut back by 4 bases and J by 2 bases. CDR3 length equals 15 residues. CDR1 and CDR2 from the germline V gene are MDHEN and SYDVKM. CDR3 DNA sequence: TGTGCCAGCAGTTCGACAGGGGCCCCCCCCTACGAGCAGTACTTC. Translation: CASSSTGAPPYEQYF.

The chain joins TRBV5-1 to TRBJ2-5; tentative D call: TRBD2 (6 bases). CDR1 is SGHRS, CDR2 YFSETQ, per germline. The ends were cut back, 0 bases at V and 1 base at J, with 16 bases in the middle. The CDR3 has 17 amino acids. As DNA, the CDR3 is TGCGCCAGCAGCTTGGTCTTTTCGGGAGAGATCCAAGAGACCCAGTACTTC. Translating gives CASSLVFSGEIQETQYF.

The chain carries TRBV6-5 and TRBJ2-3; 7 positions agree with TRBD2. The trim removed 4 bases at V and 4 bases at J, leaving 8 bases unmatched. The CDR3 contains 15 residues. Looked up from germline, CDR1 is MNHEY and CDR2 is SVGAGI. Written as DNA, the CDR3 is TGTGCCAGCAGTTCTGGGCGGGAGATCGCAGATACGCAGTATTTT. Translated, it gives CASSSGREIADTQYF.

This chain links TRBV10-3 with TRBJ2-5; D possibly corresponds to TRBD1 (6 bases). The CDR3 consists of 14 residues. In germline, CDR1 is ENHRY, CDR2 SYGVKD. The V gene lost 2 bases and the J gene lost 1 base, with 8 bases spanning the gap. The CDR3 bases are TGTGCCATCAGTGAGAGGACAGCCCAAGAGACCCAGTACTTC. It encodes CAISERTAQETQYF.

The chain combines TRBV6-5 with TRBJ1-1; no firm D call. Trimming shortened V by 8 bases and J by 5 bases, and 9 bases separated the two germline ends. CDR3 length: 11 residues. From germline, CDR1 is MNHEY and CDR2 SVGAGI. The CDR3 here is CASSRETEAFF. CDR3 coding DNA: TGTGCCAGCTCGAGGGAAACTGAAGCTTTCTTT.

The V and J genes are TRBV30 and TRBJ1-1, with D possibly being TRBD1 (6 bases). CDR3 size: 15 residues. Germline assignment: CDR1 GTSNPN and CDR2 SVGIG (reference sequence). V lost 4 bases and J lost 1, with 16 bases in between. The CDR3 DNA sequence: TGTGCCTGGACCTTTTTGGGGGGCTGGAACACTGAAGCTTTCTTT. This gives the protein CAWTFLGGWNTEAFF.